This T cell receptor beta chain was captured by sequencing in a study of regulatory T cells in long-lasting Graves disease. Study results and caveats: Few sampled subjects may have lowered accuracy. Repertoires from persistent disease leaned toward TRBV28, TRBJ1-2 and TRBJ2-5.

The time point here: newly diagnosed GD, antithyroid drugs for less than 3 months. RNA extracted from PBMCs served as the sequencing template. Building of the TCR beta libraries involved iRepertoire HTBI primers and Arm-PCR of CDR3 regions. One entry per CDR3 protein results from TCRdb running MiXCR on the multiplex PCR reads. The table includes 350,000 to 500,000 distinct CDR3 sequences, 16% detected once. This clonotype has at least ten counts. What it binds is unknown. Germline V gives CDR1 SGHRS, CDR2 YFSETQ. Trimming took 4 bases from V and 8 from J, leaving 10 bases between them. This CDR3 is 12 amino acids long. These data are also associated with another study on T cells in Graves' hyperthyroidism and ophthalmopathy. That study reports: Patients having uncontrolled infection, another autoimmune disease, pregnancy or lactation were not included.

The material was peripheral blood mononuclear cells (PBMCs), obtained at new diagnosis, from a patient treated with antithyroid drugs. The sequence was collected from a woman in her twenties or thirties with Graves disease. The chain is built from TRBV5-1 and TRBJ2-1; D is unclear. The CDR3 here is CASSRLGHEQFF. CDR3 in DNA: TGCGCCAGCAGCCGTCTCGGCCATGAGCAGTTCTTC.